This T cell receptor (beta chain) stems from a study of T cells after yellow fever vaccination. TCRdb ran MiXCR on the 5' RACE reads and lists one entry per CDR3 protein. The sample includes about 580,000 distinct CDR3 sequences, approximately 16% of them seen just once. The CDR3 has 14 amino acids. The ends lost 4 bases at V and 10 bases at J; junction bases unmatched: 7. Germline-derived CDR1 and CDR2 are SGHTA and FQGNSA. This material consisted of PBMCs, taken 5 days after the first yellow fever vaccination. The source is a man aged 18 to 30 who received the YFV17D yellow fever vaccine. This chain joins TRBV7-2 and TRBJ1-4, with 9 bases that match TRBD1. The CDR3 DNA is TGTGCCAGCAGCTCCGGTGGGACAGGGAGAAAACTGTTTTTT. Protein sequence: CASSSGGTGRKLFF.